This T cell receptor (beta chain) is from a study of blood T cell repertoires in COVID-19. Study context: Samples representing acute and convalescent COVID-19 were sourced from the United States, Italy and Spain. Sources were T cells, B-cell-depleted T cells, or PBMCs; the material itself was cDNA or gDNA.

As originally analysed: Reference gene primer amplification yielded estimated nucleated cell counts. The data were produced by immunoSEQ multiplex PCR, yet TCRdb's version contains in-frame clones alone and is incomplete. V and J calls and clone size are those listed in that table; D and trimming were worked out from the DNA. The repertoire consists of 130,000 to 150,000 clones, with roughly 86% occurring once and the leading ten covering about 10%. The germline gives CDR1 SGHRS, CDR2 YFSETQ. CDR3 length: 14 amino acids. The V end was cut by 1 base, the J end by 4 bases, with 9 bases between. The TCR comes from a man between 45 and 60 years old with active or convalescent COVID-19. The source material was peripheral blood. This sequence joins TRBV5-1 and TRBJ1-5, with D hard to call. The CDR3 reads CASSLNAGNQPQHF. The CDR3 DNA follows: TGCGCCAGCAGCTTGAACGCGGGGAATCAGCCCCAGCATTTT.